This TCR beta chain was recovered during a study of chemoradiotherapy in HPV16-positive cancers. Study information: Two HPV16-positive patients' cells yielded candidate HPV-specific clones and common motifs.

The assay was immunoSEQ multiplex PCR, and TCRdb's table has in-frame clones only and misses some. The sample yields about 22,000 clones, approximately 92% seen once. Source: blood, taken from a patient who underwent chemoradiotherapy. The origin of this receptor is a human donor with HPV-associated anogenital cancer.

CDR3 sequence: CASSFVAGDYEQYF. The CDR3 coding sequence is TGTGCCAGCAGCTTTGTGGCGGGAGACTACGAGCAGTACTTC. The chain is built from TRBV7-2 and TRBJ2-7; TRBD2 agrees at 7 bases. CDR1 SGHTA and CDR2 FQGNSA come from the germline V gene. The CDR3 runs to 14 residues. V gave up 3 bases and J gave up 3 bases; unmatched junction bases: 5. Complete variable domain (other parts from reference TRBV7-2 and TRBJ2-7): GAGVSQSPSNKVTEKGKDVELRCDPISGHTALYWYRQSLGQGLEFLIYFQGNSAPDKSGLPSDRFSAERTGGSVSTLTIQRTQQEDSAVYLCASSFVAGDYEQYFGPGTRLTVT.